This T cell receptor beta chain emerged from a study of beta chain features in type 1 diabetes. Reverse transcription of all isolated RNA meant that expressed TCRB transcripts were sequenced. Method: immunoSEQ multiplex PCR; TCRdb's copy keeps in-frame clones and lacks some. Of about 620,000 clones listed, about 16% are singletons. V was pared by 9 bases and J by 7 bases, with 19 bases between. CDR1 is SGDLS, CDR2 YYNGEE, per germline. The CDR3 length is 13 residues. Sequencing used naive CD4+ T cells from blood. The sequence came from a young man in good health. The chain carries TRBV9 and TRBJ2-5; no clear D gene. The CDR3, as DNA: TGTGCCACCGCGACCCTTGAAGTGGGGACCCAGTACTTC. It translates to CATATLEVGTQYF.